This passage covers 17 T cell receptor beta chains from one sample sequenced in a study of cytomegalovirus exposure and HLA in healthy donors. The PCR employed 60 Vbeta primers together with 13 Jbeta primers. The table came from immunoSEQ multiplex PCR; TCRdb's copy has only in-frame clones and leaves some out. The table records 100,000 to 150,000 clones, 74% of them present only once. The sample was PBMCs. Receptors originate from a middle-aged man in good health and CMV-seropositive.

This clone appeared a single time. This sequence joins TRBV7-9 and TRBJ2-2; a possible D gene is TRBD1 (5 bases). CDR3 size: 15 residues. V was pared by 1 base and J by 3 bases, with 9 bases between. The germline gives CDR1 SEHNR, CDR2 FQNEAQ (reference sequence). CDR3 nucleotide sequence: TGTGCCAGCAGCTTAGGGGGCGGCTACACCGGGGAGCTGTTTTTT. It yields the protein CASSLGGGYTGELFF.

The chain has TRBV11-2 and TRBJ2-3; possibly TRBD1 for D (5 bases). Trimming cost V 1 base and J 5 bases, with 16 bases left between them. This CDR3 region has 16 residues. Germline V gives CDR1 SGHAT, CDR2 FQNNGV. The CDR3 DNA is TGTGCCAGCAGCTTAGCCGCACAGGTTGGTAAAGATACGCAGTATTTT. Protein: CASSLAAQVGKDTQYF.

The V call is TRBV5-8, the J call TRBJ2-7; maybe TRBD1 (5 bases). V dropped 4 bases and J dropped 3 bases, with 17 bases sitting between them. The germline V gene encodes CDR1 SGHTS and CDR2 YDEGEE. There are 15 residues in the CDR3. CDR3 bases: TGTGCCAGCAGCCCTGGGGCAGGGCAGAACTACGAGCAGTACTTC. Translating gives CASSPGAGQNYEQYF.

The chain uses TRBV25-1 and TRBJ2-2; D gene uncertain. V lost 3 bases and J 2 bases, leaving 4 bases between the germline ends. Germline lookup yields CDR1 MGHDK and CDR2 SYGVNS. CDR3 length: 13 amino acids. The DNA of the CDR3 is TGTGCCAGCAGTGAGAGCAACACCGGGGAGCTGTTTTTT. This codes for CASSESNTGELFF.

This sequence joins TRBV7-9 and TRBJ2-1, with TRBD2 matching 11 bases. Trimming took 4 bases from V and 4 from J; bases not matched to a gene: 3. Germline V gives CDR1 SEHNR, CDR2 FQNEAQ (reference sequence). CDR3 length: 15 amino acids. The CDR3: CASSSGLADYNEQFF. The CDR3 coding sequence is TGTGCCAGCAGCTCGGGACTAGCGGATTACAATGAGCAGTTCTTC.

In its sample, this clone was seen once. The genes are TRBV30 and TRBJ1-2; D unclear. CDR1 is GTSNPN and CDR2 is SVGIG in the germline V gene (reference sequence). The CDR3 has 13 amino acids. V dropped 8 bases and J dropped 3 bases, with 16 bases sitting between them. CDR3 sequence: CALSGRRDYGYTF. The CDR3 DNA sequence: TGTGCCCTGTCGGGGAGACGGGACTATGGCTACACCTTC.

This clone was seen only a few times. The chain carries TRBV19 and TRBJ1-2; TRBD1 matches at 8 bases. Trimming at V came to 7 bases and at J to 3 bases, leaving 10 bases not matched to a gene. This CDR3 has 15 amino acids. Germline-derived CDR1 and CDR2 are LNHDA and SQIVND (reference sequence). This CDR3 reads CASTGGTGWDYGYTF. For the CDR3, the DNA is TGTGCCAGTACCGGAGGGACAGGATGGGACTATGGCTACACCTTC.

The chain combines TRBV5-1 with TRBJ2-7; D might be TRBD1 (5 bases). This CDR3 is built from 15 residues. Per germline, CDR1 SGHRS and CDR2 YFSETQ. Trimming took off 3 bases at V and 1 base at J, with 14 bases between the two ends. CDR3 protein: CASSWGPEGSYEQYF. The CDR3 DNA is TGCGCCAGCAGCTGGGGCCCGGAAGGTTCCTACGAGCAGTACTTC.

This chain links TRBV5-6 with TRBJ1-5, with 7 bases that match TRBD1. The germline CDR1 and CDR2 sequences are SGHDT and YYEEEE. The CDR3 length is 14 residues. V shed 1 base and J 5 bases; nucleotides not matched to a gene: 3. The CDR3 spells CASSLWDSHQPQHF. As DNA, the CDR3 is TGTGCCAGCAGCTTGTGGGACAGCCATCAGCCCCAGCATTTT.

The chain uses TRBV13 and TRBJ2-5; 8 nucleotides line up with TRBD1. The CDR3 sequence is 17 residues long. Germline values: CDR1 PRHDT, CDR2 FYEKMQ (reference sequence). V shed 2 bases and J 4 bases; nucleotides not matched to a gene: 12. The CDR3 nucleotides are TGTGCCAGCAGCTTAAGGTGGCAGGGGGCTCCCAGAGAGACCCAGTACTTC. Translating it yields CASSLRWQGAPRETQYF. The variable domain in full, with the rest retrieved from reference TRBV13 and TRBJ2-5, is AAGVIQSPRHLIKEKRETATLKCYPIPRHDTVYWYQQGPGQDPQFLISFYEKMQSDKGSIPDRFSAQQFSDYHSELNMSSLELGDSALYFCASSLRWQGAPRETQYFGPGTRLLVL.

This clone was observed a handful of times. The genes are TRBV10-3 and TRBJ2-3, with TRBD2 as a possible D gene (6 bases). Germline V gene sequence: CDR1 ENHRY, CDR2 SYGVKD. Trimming pared 7 bases from V and 1 base from J, leaving 12 bases between. The CDR3 extends over 14 amino acids. The CDR3 here is CAIKEGGRTDTQYF. CDR3 DNA: TGTGCCATCAAGGAGGGAGGCCGCACAGATACGCAGTATTTT.

This clone has just one count. V usage is TRBV5-1 and J usage is TRBJ1-1, with 10 bases identical to TRBD1. J was trimmed by 5 bases and V by 1 base; bases with no gene match: 5. Germline CDR1 SGHRS, CDR2 YFSETQ. This CDR3 is 15 amino acids long. The CDR3 here is CASSLIGQGGTEAFF. The CDR3 DNA is TGCGCCAGCAGCTTGATCGGACAGGGGGGGACTGAAGCTTTCTTT.

This clone was recorded only once. The chain uses TRBV4-3 and TRBJ2-1; D remains unclear. CDR1 and CDR2 (germline): LGHNA, YSLEER. V gave up 11 bases and J gave up 0 bases, with 17 bases separating them. The CDR3 loop spans 15 amino acids. The CDR3 spells CAGNHPWSSYNEQFF. DNA for the CDR3: TGCGCCGGCAACCACCCGTGGAGCTCCTACAATGAGCAGTTCTTC.

This chain uses TRBV4-1 with TRBJ1-2, with TRBD1 matching over 8 bases. This CDR3 spans 18 amino acids. From germline, CDR1 is MGHRA and CDR2 YSYEKL. Unmatched junction bases numbered 16, after V lost 0 bases and J lost 7 bases. CDR3 protein: CASSQDGRTGRWIGGYTF. The CDR3 nucleotides read TGCGCCAGCAGCCAAGACGGGAGGACAGGGAGGTGGATCGGTGGCTACACCTTC.

This chain joins TRBV7-2 and TRBJ2-2; TRBD2 might be the D (5 bases). Germline V gene lookup returns CDR1 SGHTA and CDR2 FQGNSA. The CDR3 runs to 13 residues. Trimming shortened V by 4 bases and J by 7 bases, and 10 bases separated the two germline ends. The CDR3 DNA sequence: TGTGCCAGCAGCTCCTCGGGGATCGGGGAGCTGTTTTTT. Amino acid sequence: CASSSSGIGELFF.

As regards this clone: Other DNA sequences of this sample code for an identical CDR3. The CDR3 region is CAWRLGGQGTEAFF. CDR3 in DNA: TGTGCCTGGAGGCTAGGGGGCCAAGGCACTGAAGCTTTCTTT. V usage is TRBV30 and J usage is TRBJ1-1, with 7 positions matching TRBD1. This CDR3 comprises 14 residues. Germline-derived CDR1 and CDR2 are GTSNPN and SVGIG (reference sequence). Trimming took 3 bases from V and 4 from J; bases not matched to a gene: 8.

The chain joins TRBV2 to TRBJ2-7, with D tentatively TRBD1 (6 bases). The germline CDR1 and CDR2 sequences are SNHLY and FYNNEI. The germline V and J ends were trimmed by 7 bases and 0 bases, with 16 bases remaining between them. The CDR3 has 15 amino acids. As DNA, the CDR3 is TGTGCCAGCACCCCGAGGCAGGGGAGCTCCTACGAGCAGTACTTC. Its translation is CASTPRQGSSYEQYF. Filled out from reference TRBV2 and TRBJ2-7, the complete variable domain reads EPEVTQTPSHQVTQMGQEVILRCVPISNHLYFYWYRQILGQKVEFLVSFYNNEISEKSEIFDDQFSVERPDGSNFTLKIRSTKLEDSAMYFCASTPRQGSSYEQYFGPGTRLTVT.